This entry lists 20 T cell receptor beta chains sequenced from one sample in a study of tumor-infiltrating lymphocytes in primary liver carcinoma. Investigators took RNA and DNA out together from approximately 22-30 mg of unsorted bulk tissue. Total RNA amounting to around 530 ng was the source from which TCR beta cDNA was made with a constant-region primer. Libraries of TCR beta came from three nested multiplex PCR rounds with slightly modified ARM-PCR. In the first two PCR rounds, TRBV1-TRBV30 forward primers were paired with a C-beta reverse primer, and each round lasted 10 cycles. TCRdb recomputed calls from the multiplex PCR reads with MiXCR, one row per CDR3 protein. The table shows 20,000 to 25,000 distinct CDR3 sequences, with approximately 72% occurring only once. Specimen: liver tumor tissue from sampling region 1. Subset defined: tumor region T1, superior pole. The source of these receptors is a man aged 40-49 years with primary liver carcinoma and hepatitis B virus infection.

As concerns this clonotype: A read error may account for a junction end that differs from germline. This chain connects TRBV5-5 to TRBJ2-1, with D uncertain. Germline V gives CDR1 SGHKS, CDR2 YYEKEE (reference sequence). This CDR3 is built from 15 residues. The CDR3: CSSSLVPGRYDDQFF. The CDR3 DNA is TGTTCCAGCAGCTTGGTTCCCGGACGGTACGATGATCAGTTCTTC.

As to this clonotype: The conserved phenylalanine or tryptophan normally closing the CDR3 is absent here, so this likely arose from a read error. This rearrangement joins TRBV4-1 to TRBJ2-1; D ambiguous. Trimming removed 4 bases from V and 8 bases from J, with 18 bases in between. CDR1 is MGHRA and CDR2 is YSYEKL in the germline V gene. The CDR3 covers 15 residues. CDR3 residues: CASSLLGNNNYEQFS. The CDR3 nucleotides are TGCGCCAGCAGCCTGCTCGGTAACAACAACTATGAGCAGTTCTCC.

As regards this clonotype: An end of the junction does not agree with germline; a read error may underlie this. The chain is built from TRBV6-5 and TRBJ2-7; 7 nucleotides align to TRBD1. The CDR3 spans 16 residues. Per germline, CDR1 MNHEY and CDR2 SVGAGI. Here the CDR3 reads CDSRPGQAVSFYEQYF. DNA of the CDR3: TGTGACAGCAGACCCGGACAGGCAGTATCCTTTTACGAGCAGTACTTC.

This clonotype has at least ten counts. The chain has TRBV28 and TRBJ2-3, with 7 nucleotides matching TRBD1. CDR1 is MDHEN, CDR2 SYDVKM, per germline. The length of the CDR3 is 18 residues. The V gene end was trimmed by 5 bases and the J gene end by 2 bases; junction bases not matched to a gene: 16. CDR3 loop: CASSPQAEGQVDTDTQYF. DNA of the CDR3: TGTGCCAGCAGTCCCCAAGCAGAAGGACAGGTAGACACAGATACGCAGTATTTT.

In regard to this clonotype: Mismatch with germline at one junction end may stem from a read error. The chain has TRBV11-2 and TRBJ2-2, with a weak D call TRBD2 (6 bases). The CDR3 contains 15 residues. CDR1 SGHAT and CDR2 FQNNGV come from the germline V gene. The CDR3 DNA reads as TGCGTCAGCAGCTTTGCGGGATCGAACACCGGGGAGCTGCTTTTT. This translates into CVSSFAGSNTGELLF.

About this clonotype: At one boundary the junction diverges from the germline segment, which might be a read error. The chain joins TRBV11-2 to TRBJ2-5; the D gene is possibly TRBD2 (5 bases). The germline gives CDR1 SGHAT, CDR2 FQNNGV. This CDR3 spans 18 amino acids. CDR3 DNA sequence: TGTGCCAGCTGCTTAGCGAGGCTAACCCTCGGAAAAAAAGAGACCCAGTACTTC. Translated, it gives CASCLARLTLGKKETQYF.

Of note for this clonotype: The missing conserved phenylalanine or tryptophan at the end of this CDR3 makes a read error likely. The chain recombines TRBV6-6 with TRBJ1-6, with TRBD1 matching over 7 bases. CDR1 MNHNY and CDR2 SVGAGI come from the germline V gene (reference sequence). CDR3 length: 13 residues. CDR3 nucleotides: TGTGTCAGCAGTGCGGACAGGCAAAGGCCCCTCCACCTT. Translated: CVSSADRQRPLHL.

V usage is TRBV11-2 and J usage is TRBJ2-5, with TRBD1 identical over 9 bases. CDR3 size: 16 residues. CDR1 SGHAT and CDR2 FQNNGV come from the germline V gene. The J segment lost 5 bases and the V segment lost 11 bases, leaving 18 bases of the junction unmatched. The CDR3 sequence: CAGRLTTGGSGETQYF. As DNA, the CDR3 is TGTGCCGGTAGATTAACAACAGGGGGCTCGGGGGAGACCCAGTACTTC.

Remarks on this clonotype: The junction shows a germline mismatch at one end, possibly a read error. This sequence joins TRBV6-5 and TRBJ2-7, with a tentative D call TRBD1 (5 bases). The DNA matches TRBJ2-1 better at its end, which makes the J call doubtful. The CDR3 totals 13 residues. Germline assignment: CDR1 MNHEY and CDR2 SVGAGI. CDR3 bases: TGTGCAAGCAGTGTTTCACATGGGGCAAAGCAGTTCTTC. It translates to CASSVSHGAKQFF.

The chain has TRBV4-2 and TRBJ1-1; tentatively, D is TRBD1 (6 bases). CDR1 and CDR2 from the germline V gene are LGHNA and YNFKEQ. The CDR3 spans 17 residues. Trimming removed 10 bases at V and 6 bases at J, with 30 bases between. The CDR3 coding sequence is TGTGCCAACAACCAAGAGTACGAACAGGGTTTTTGGGCTGAAGCTTTCTTT. Amino acid sequence: CANNQEYEQGFWAEAFF.

This clonotype came up once. The junction differs from germline at one of its ends, possibly a read error. The chain recombines TRBV10-3 with TRBJ2-5; D perhaps matches TRBD1 (6 bases). This CDR3 region has 14 residues. Germline CDR1 and CDR2: ENHRY and SYGVKD. CDR3 DNA: TGTGTCATCAGCCCCGACAGGACCCAAGAGACCCAGTACTTC. Its translation is CVISPDRTQETQYF.

With regard to this clonotype: Just one base apart from a much larger clone, this may be a read error. The V gene is TRBV6-5, the J gene TRBJ1-1, with D possibly TRBD1 on 5 matching bases. The CDR3 has 15 residues. Germline values: CDR1 MNHEY, CDR2 SVGAGI. V was clipped by 0 bases and J by 1 base, with 9 bases between them. The CDR3 loop reads CASSYSTAWNTEAFF. CDR3 sequence (DNA): TGTGCCAGCAGTTACTCGACAGCCTGGAACACTGAAGCTTTCTTT.

In regard to this clonotype: Since the CDR3 does not end with the conserved phenylalanine or tryptophan, this likely comes from a read error. This sequence joins TRBV11-2 and TRBJ1-1; the match to TRBD1 covers 7 bases. The CDR3 covers 18 residues. Germline loops: CDR1 SGHAT, CDR2 FQNNGV. The CDR3 loop is CSSSRGGAGPWGNTEAFL. CDR3 in DNA: TGTTCCAGCAGTCGAGGGGGCGCAGGTCCTTGGGGGAACACTGAAGCTTTCCTT.

Worth noting for this clonotype: A much larger clonotype is one base distant, so this may be a read error. The chain recombines TRBV5-1 with TRBJ2-3; D remains ambiguous. From germline, CDR1 is SGHRS and CDR2 YFSETQ. This CDR3 has 13 amino acids. In nucleotides, the CDR3 is TGCGCCAGCAGCCCCGTTGGCACAGATATGCAGTATTTT. This translates into CASSPVGTDMQYF.

Details on this clonotype: The junction differs from germline at one of its ends, possibly a read error. J is TRBJ2-2 and V is TRBV5-1; maybe TRBD1 (6 bases). The length of the CDR3 is 15 residues. Germline-derived CDR1 and CDR2 are SGHRS and YFSETQ. The CDR3 DNA reads as TGCGCCAGCAGCTTGGCCAGGGGCTATACCTGGGAGCTATTTTTT. It encodes CASSLARGYTWELFF.

With regard to this clonotype: Without the conserved terminal phenylalanine or tryptophan, this CDR3 likely stems from a read error. The J gene is TRBJ2-2, the V gene TRBV4-1; the match to TRBD2 covers 10 bases. This CDR3 spans 18 amino acids. Looked up from germline, CDR1 is MGHRA and CDR2 is YSYEKL. DNA for the CDR3: TGTGCCAGCAGCCAAGACAGCGGGGGGGCGTGGTACATCGGGGAGCTGTTTTCT. Its translation: CASSQDSGGAWYIGELFS.

For this clonotype: Without the conserved terminal phenylalanine or tryptophan, this CDR3 likely stems from a read error. The CDR3 bases are TGTACCAGCGGCAAATCCACAGATACGCAGTATTCT. Translated, it gives CTSGKSTDTQYS. The chain couples TRBV11-2 to TRBJ2-3, with TRBD2 as a possible D gene (5 bases). Germline CDR1 and CDR2: SGHAT and FQNNGV. CDR3 length: 12 amino acids.

As regards this clonotype: The conserved phenylalanine or tryptophan is not found at the CDR3 terminus, so this likely reflects a read error. The chain uses TRBV11-2 and TRBJ2-3, with 7 bases fitting TRBD1. Germline-derived CDR1 and CDR2 are SGHAT and FQNNGV. The CDR3 runs to 18 residues. Here the CDR3 DNA reads TGTGCCATCAGCTTAGTCGCTGGGATAGGGGGCAAAACAGATACGCAGTATTAT. It yields the protein CAISLVAGIGGKTDTQYY.

Turning to this clonotype: The junction does not match germline at one end; this may be a read error. The J gene is TRBJ2-7, the V gene TRBV11-2, with unresolved D. The CDR3 runs 16 residues. In germline, CDR1 is SGHAT, CDR2 FQNNGV. The CDR3 loop reads CASSLSATSLSYEQYF. DNA for the CDR3: TGTGCCAGTAGCTTAAGTGCGACAAGCCTCTCCTACGAGCAGTACTTC.

With regard to this clonotype: Mismatch with germline at one junction end may stem from a read error. The V call is TRBV6-2 or TRBV6-3, the J call TRBJ2-4; D is unclear. The CDR3 covers 13 residues. CDR1 and CDR2 (germline): MNHEY, SVGEGT. The CDR3 sequence: CAISSAGVNIKYF. CDR3 sequence (DNA): TGCGCCATCAGTTCGGCTGGGGTAAACATTAAGTACTTC.